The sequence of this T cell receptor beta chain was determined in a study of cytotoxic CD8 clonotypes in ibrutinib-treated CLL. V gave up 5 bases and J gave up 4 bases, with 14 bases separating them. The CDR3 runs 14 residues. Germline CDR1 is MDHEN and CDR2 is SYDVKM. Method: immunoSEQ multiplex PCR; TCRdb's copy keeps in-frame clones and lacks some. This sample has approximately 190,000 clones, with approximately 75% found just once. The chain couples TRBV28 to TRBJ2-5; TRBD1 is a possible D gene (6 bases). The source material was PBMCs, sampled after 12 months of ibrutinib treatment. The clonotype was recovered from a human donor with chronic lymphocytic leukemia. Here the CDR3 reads CASSRQDMRETQYF. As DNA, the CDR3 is TGTGCCAGCAGTCGACAGGACATGAGAGAGACCCAGTACTTC. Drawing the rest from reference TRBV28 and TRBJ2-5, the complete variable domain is DVKVTQSSRYLVKRTGEKVFLECVQDMDHENMFWYRQDPGLGLRLIYFSYDVKMKEKGDIPEGYSVSREKKERFSLILESASTNQTSMYLCASSRQDMRETQYFGPGTRLLVL.